This T cell receptor beta chain was found in a study of regulatory T cells in long-lasting Graves disease. Study background: By definition, persistent Graves' disease involved antithyroid drugs for over 5 years alongside positive TSH receptor antibodies. Study outcomes and limitations: Persistent patients had a count of shared public clonotypes (approximately 3,000) that exceeded that of new patients (around 970). Under persistent disease, TRBV28, TRBJ1-2 and TRBJ2-5 were used preferentially.

Construction of the TCR beta libraries employed iRepertoire HTBI primers in conjunction with Arm-PCR of CDR3 regions. TCRdb recomputed calls from the multiplex PCR reads with MiXCR, one row per CDR3 protein. The sample lists about 660,000 distinct CDR3 sequences, 30% occurring once. This clonotype was detected ten times or more. Its matching antigen is unknown. This CDR3 region has 15 residues. V trimming: 2 bases; J trimming: 5 bases; junction bases outside the gene matches: 7. Germline V gene sequence: CDR1 MDHEN, CDR2 SYDVKM. Time point indicated: persistent/refractory GD, antithyroid drugs over 5 years with positive TRAb. TCR sequences were obtained from RNA taken from PBMCs. American Thyroid Association guidelines were used to diagnose Graves' disease.

The chain employs TRBV28 and TRBJ2-7; 9 positions agree with TRBD2. This specimen was peripheral blood mononuclear cells (PBMCs), taken when the disease was refractory, from a patient treated with antithyroid drugs. The source is a female donor with Graves disease. CDR3 DNA sequence: TGTGCCAGCAGTTTAGCGGGAGGGGGCTCTCACGAGCAGTACTTC. This encodes CASSLAGGGSHEQYF. The full variable domain, rest sourced from reference TRBV28 and TRBJ2-7, is DVKVTQSSRYLVKRTGEKVFLECVQDMDHENMFWYRQDPGLGLRLIYFSYDVKMKEKGDIPEGYSVSREKKERFSLILESASTNQTSMYLCASSLAGGGSHEQYFGPGTRLTVT.